The rows below give T cell receptor beta chains drawn from one sample of a study of STAT5B mutations in CD4+ large granular lymphocyte leukemia. Libraries were prepared by immunoSEQ multiplex PCR; TCRdb keeps only in-frame clonotypes and omits some of them. The table lists about 40,000 clones, 65% to 85% of them singletons, with approximately 0.32% in the top ten. Specimen: CD4+ T cells from blood buffy coats. The receptors here all came from a human donor in good health. The CDR3 runs from the conserved cysteine through the conserved F or W. D genes are given only for firm matches.

D	V	length	CDR3
.	TRBV5-4	15	CASSLERTSGNTIYF
.	TRBV2	15	CASSDGTIGANVLTF
.	TRBV7-2	15	CASSLGLAKRDTQYF
.	TRBV4-2	12	CASSQDRWEQYF
.	TRBV5-1	15	CASSLTGSGTGELFF
.	TRBV25-1	17	CASSEPLGEGSTDTQYF
TRBD1	TRBV7-9	16	CASSLALWDSNYGYTF
.	TRBV2	14	CASSDRSGANVLTF
.	TRBV5-1	13	CASSLGQFYEQYF
.	TRBV18	14	CASSRTNSGNTIYF
.	TRBV7-3	13	CASSSGPGETQYF
TRBD1	TRBV7-9	16	CASSFYTGGFTDTQYF
.	TRBV27	19	CASSLSQRTISFTNTEAFF
.	TRBV5-4	15	CASSSGGAKGEKLFF
.	TRBV7-3	13	CASSLVQDSPLHF
TRBD1	TRBV7-2	15	CASSPGMGTGREQFF
TRBD2	TRBV11-2	18	CASSRRGSGTDYTDTQYF
TRBD1	TRBV6-6	13	CASSNYRGTEAFF
TRBD1	TRBV7-9	14	CASSPQGENTEAFF
.	TRBV27	16	CASSLYRGLASYEQYF
TRBD1	TRBV30	15	CAWSVSGTGFYEQFF
.	TRBV6-1	19	CASSEGAWTRGRWTDTQYF
TRBD1	TRBV28	15	CASREQGEGTDTQYF
TRBD2	TRBV7-3	14	CASSLIGGSETQYF
.	TRBV6-6	11	CASNRANEQFF
TRBD2	TRBV11-2	17	CASSLWGSGGSYNEQFF
TRBD2	TRBV7-2	16	CASRPPGLADQETQYF
TRBD1	TRBV7-2	14	CASSPWTGQETQYF
.	TRBV7-8	16	CASSQRPPDSVYEQYF
TRBD1	TRBV2	18	CASSEAWDSWVSNQPQHF
TRBD2	TRBV27	16	CASSSRTSGSIYEQFF
.	TRBV6-1	12	CASSDSGWTAVF
.	TRBV6-6	11	CASSQQGEQFF
.	TRBV5-4	13	CASNGGSGNTIYF
.	TRBV9	14	CASSVAGSYNEQFF
.	TRBV7-9	13	CASSLVLNTEAFF
TRBD1	TRBV5-6	15	CASSLGRGFTGELFF
TRBD1	TRBV27	15	CASSTTGTEMRGYTF
.	TRBV18	15	CASSPPAGGTGELFF
.	TRBV11-2	13	CASSWLPGETQYF
.	TRBV19	12	CASSMEGYGYTF
TRBD2	TRBV7-9	13	CASSAGLAYEQYF
.	TRBV30	13	CAWSYMSSYEQYF
.	TRBV2	14	CASSEQGSSTEAFF
.	TRBV7-2	16	CASSLFVGGYTDTQYF
TRBD1	TRBV19	19	CASSIVSSRQGSSNQPQHF
.	TRBV9	13	CASSVGGPYEQYF
.	TRBV7-2	14	CASSLVPGSYGYTF